A single sample is the source of the 4 T cell receptor beta chains below, sequenced in a study of regulatory T cells in long-lasting Graves disease. Specified time point: newly diagnosed GD, antithyroid drugs for less than 3 months. RNA isolated from PBMCs was used to make the TCR library. In building TCR beta libraries, iRepertoire HTBI primers were used together with Arm-PCR of CDR3 regions. MiXCR, applied by TCRdb to the multiplex PCR reads, yields one record per CDR3 protein. The sample yields about 520,000 distinct CDR3 sequences, 12% seen once. These data also featured in a second study, about T cells in Graves' hyperthyroidism and ophthalmopathy.

Sequencing was performed on peripheral blood mononuclear cells (PBMCs), taken at new diagnosis, from a patient treated with antithyroid drugs. Receptors originate from a woman aged 25 to 45 with Graves disease.

This clonotype occurred many times. This chain joins TRBV7-2 and TRBJ2-5; TRBD2 agrees at 10 bases. This CDR3 has 16 amino acids. With 1 base clipped from V and 1 base from J, the junction kept 3 bases outside the gene matches. Germline CDR1 and CDR2: SGHTA and FQGNSA. The CDR3 DNA sequence: TGTGCCAGCAGCTTAGGGTCTAGCGGGGGCCAAGAGACCCAGTACTTC. This translates into CASSLGSSGGQETQYF.

The chain couples TRBV19 to TRBJ2-1; D tentatively fits TRBD1 or TRBD2 (5 bases each). Germline CDR1 and CDR2: LNHDA and SQIVND (reference sequence). The CDR3 spans 16 residues. Trimming removed 0 bases at V and 2 bases at J, with 11 bases between. In DNA form, the CDR3 reads TGTGCCAGTAGTATAGATCTCTTGGGGGCCTACAATGAGCAGTTCTTC. Amino acids: CASSIDLLGAYNEQFF.

This clonotype has at least ten counts. The chain uses TRBV7-2 and TRBJ2-2, with 8 bases matching TRBD2. Looked up from germline, CDR1 is SGHTA and CDR2 is FQGNSA. V dropped 3 bases and J dropped 0; count of bases not matched to a gene: 3. The CDR3 is 16 amino acids. The DNA of the CDR3 is TGTGCCAGCAGCTTGTACGGGAGGGCGAACACCGGGGAGCTGTTTTTT. As protein: CASSLYGRANTGELFF.

This clonotype came up many times. The chain employs TRBV11-2 and TRBJ1-1, with 7 nucleotides matching TRBD1. V shed 1 base and J 4 bases; nucleotides not matched to a gene: 6. The CDR3 loop spans 15 amino acids. Looked up from germline, CDR1 is SGHAT and CDR2 is FQNNGV. CDR3 coding DNA: TGTGCCAGCAGCTTAGTGCAGGGGGGTCTCACTGAAGCTTTCTTT. It specifies CASSLVQGGLTEAFF.